Presented here are 21 T cell receptor beta chains from one specimen sequenced in a study of beta chain features in type 1 diabetes. Every bit of the isolated RNA underwent reverse transcription, so sequencing read expressed TCRB transcripts. The protocol was immunoSEQ multiplex PCR, while the TCRdb copy is restricted to in-frame clones and leaves out a portion. The sample has under 950,000 clones, about a sixth seen once. Sequences were obtained from naive CD4+ T cells from blood. The receptors originated from a young woman in good health.

The V call is TRBV7-9, the J call TRBJ1-4, with unresolved D. Trimming took 0 bases from V and 3 from J, leaving 8 bases between them. The V gene's germline CDR1 is SEHNR and CDR2 FQNEAQ (reference sequence). The CDR3 contains 15 residues. CDR3 amino acids: CASSLALGPNEKLFF. The CDR3, as DNA: TGTGCCAGCAGCTTAGCGCTAGGGCCTAATGAAAAACTGTTTTTT.

The chain employs TRBV27 and TRBJ2-7; 8 nucleotides align to TRBD1. V dropped 3 bases and J dropped 4; count of bases not matched to a gene: 20. The CDR3 spans 19 residues. CDR1 MNHEY and CDR2 SMNVEV come from the germline V gene (reference sequence). The CDR3 DNA sequence: TGTGCCAGCAGTTTCGTACCAATCGTGCCGGGACAGGTCGGGTACGAGCAGTACTTC. This translates into CASSFVPIVPGQVGYEQYF.

This clone came up a few times. The chain combines TRBV19 with TRBJ2-6; 14 nucleotides match TRBD2. V trimming: 7 bases; J trimming: 2 bases; junction bases outside the gene matches: 7. The CDR3 loop spans 18 amino acids. The germline V gene has CDR1 LNHDA and CDR2 SQIVND (reference sequence). The CDR3 DNA sequence: TGTGCCAGTACTCCTCGACTAGCGGGAGGGACTGGGGCCAACGTCCTGACTTTC. Protein product: CASTPRLAGGTGANVLTF.

This chain joins TRBV11-2 and TRBJ2-3, with 10 bases aligning to TRBD2. The J segment lost 5 bases and the V segment lost 8 bases, leaving 10 bases of the junction unmatched. This CDR3 is built from 15 residues. CDR1 is SGHAT and CDR2 is FQNNGV in the germline V gene. In nucleotides, the CDR3 is TGTGCCAGCTCCACTCTAGCGGGAGTTGGAGATACGCAGTATTTT. This encodes CASSTLAGVGDTQYF.

The V gene is TRBV11-2, the J gene TRBJ2-6, with D perhaps matching TRBD1 (5 bases). Germline CDR1 SGHAT, CDR2 FQNNGV. V shed 5 bases and J shed 2 bases, with 22 bases lying between them. This CDR3 contains 19 residues. This CDR3 reads CASSPLGPGPPPGANVLTF. In DNA form, the CDR3 reads TGTGCCAGCAGCCCCCTGGGGCCAGGCCCACCACCTGGGGCCAACGTCCTGACTTTC.

The rearrangement uses TRBV6-5 and TRBJ2-3; D possibly corresponds to TRBD2 (6 bases). Trimming left V 0 bases short and J 3 bases short, with 10 bases between. This CDR3 contains 15 residues. CDR1 is MNHEY and CDR2 is SVGAGI in the germline V gene. CDR3 nucleotides: TGTGCCAGCAGTTACTCCGGACGGGAGACAGATACGCAGTATTTT. Its translation is CASSYSGRETDTQYF.

This clone was observed a handful of times. Other DNA variants within this sample encode the same CDR3. The V call is TRBV21-1, the J call TRBJ2-1. TRBV21-1 is a recognized pseudogene. CDR3 length: 11 residues. CDR3: CASSKGYEQFF. DNA of the CDR3: TGTGCCAGCAGCAAAGGGTATGAGCAGTTCTTC.

This clone was counted between two and nine times. V is TRBV9 and J is TRBJ2-5; possible D gene TRBD1, 6 bases. With 4 bases removed from V and 2 bases from J, the gap between germline ends came to 12 bases. The CDR3 is 14 amino acids. Germline V gene data show CDR1 as SGDLS and CDR2 as YYNGEE. This CDR3 reads CASSPQGGQETQYF. The CDR3, as DNA: TGTGCCAGCAGCCCACAGGGTGGGCAAGAGACCCAGTACTTC.

V and J are TRBV7-9 and TRBJ2-3, with D possibly being TRBD2 (5 bases). The V gene's germline CDR1 is SEHNR and CDR2 FQNEAQ (reference sequence). The CDR3 has 14 residues. V lost 4 bases and J 5 bases, leaving 13 bases between the germline ends. CDR3 DNA: TGTGCCAGCAGCTCAGGTGGAGAGGGAGATACGCAGTATTTT. Amino acids: CASSSGGEGDTQYF.

This clone turned up a few times. Within the sample, other DNA sequences also encode this same CDR3. The genes are TRBV9 and TRBJ2-1; 8 bases are shared with TRBD2. Germline V gene lookup returns CDR1 SGDLS and CDR2 YYNGEE. This CDR3 is built from 15 residues. The V gene end was trimmed by 4 bases and the J gene end by 0 bases; junction bases not matched to a gene: 3. CDR3 sequence (DNA): TGTGCCAGCAGCTTACTAGCGGACTCCTACAATGAGCAGTTCTTC. Its protein is CASSLLADSYNEQFF.

The rearrangement uses TRBV10-3 and TRBJ2-3, with unresolved D. Trimming took off 4 bases at V and 5 bases at J, with 7 bases between the two ends. Germline V lookup: CDR1 ENHRY, CDR2 SYGVKD. The CDR3 extends over 12 amino acids. For the CDR3, the DNA is TGTGCCATCAGTGGGCAGGAAGATACGCAGTATTTT. This codes for CAISGQEDTQYF.

This clone was counted a few times. The CDR3 region has the DNA TGTGCCAGCAGATCAGGAGACTACGAGCAGTACTTC. The encoded protein is CASRSGDYEQYF. This chain connects TRBV6-5 to TRBJ2-7; D not resolved. Germline-derived CDR1 and CDR2 are MNHEY and SVGAGI. The CDR3 consists of 12 residues. The germline V and J ends were trimmed by 6 bases and 3 bases, with 9 bases remaining between them.

This clone was detected a few times. The V call is TRBV4-2, the J call TRBJ2-1; 7 bases match TRBD2. This CDR3 has 15 residues. Losses at the gene ends were 4 bases for V and 4 bases for J; bases not matched to a gene: 7. Germline V CDR1 and CDR2: LGHNA, YNFKEQ. CDR3 protein: CASSRGSGRYNEQFF. CDR3 DNA sequence: TGTGCCAGCAGCCGGGGGTCCGGGAGGTACAATGAGCAGTTCTTC.

This clone has more than one count but fewer than ten. The chain links TRBV7-9 to TRBJ2-3; TRBD2 agrees at 7 bases. Germline V CDR1 and CDR2: SEHNR, FQNEAQ (reference sequence). The CDR3 totals 17 residues. J gave up 0 bases and V 2 bases, and 8 bases lay outside the gene matches. For the CDR3, the DNA is TGTGCCAGCAGCTTAAAAAGAGGCGGGGGAAGCACAGATACGCAGTATTTT. Translating it yields CASSLKRGGGSTDTQYF.

This clone was recorded a few times. The rearrangement links TRBV10-3 to TRBJ2-3; 8 bases agree with TRBD2. Germline V gene lookup returns CDR1 ENHRY and CDR2 SYGVKD. The CDR3 runs to 15 residues. Trimming removed 5 bases from V and 0 bases from J; junction bases left unmatched: 4. The CDR3 DNA reads as TGTGCCATCAGTCTGACTAGCGAAAGCACAGATACGCAGTATTTT. Translation: CAISLTSESTDTQYF.

This clone was observed a handful of times. V is TRBV7-2 and J is TRBJ2-3; TRBD2 matches at 16 bases. There are 18 residues in the CDR3. V dropped 7 bases and J dropped 5; count of bases not matched to a gene: 12. Germline V CDR1 and CDR2: SGHTA, FQGNSA. CDR3 in amino acids: CASKKGLAGGPGGDTQYF. DNA of the CDR3: TGTGCCAGCAAAAAGGGACTAGCGGGAGGGCCCGGTGGAGATACGCAGTATTTT. Together with reference TRBV7-2 and TRBJ2-3, the CDR3 gives the full variable domain: GAGVSQSPSNKVTEKGKDVELRCDPISGHTALYWYRQSLGQGLEFLIYFQGNSAPDKSGLPSDRFSAERTGGSVSTLTIQRTQQEDSAVYLCASKKGLAGGPGGDTQYFGPGTRLTVL.

This clone was seen a few times. The chain combines TRBV14 with TRBJ2-6; the match to TRBD1 covers 11 bases. The length of the CDR3 is 16 residues. Germline V CDR1 and CDR2: SGHDN, FVKESK. V was clipped by 10 bases and J by 2 bases; unmatched bases: 7. CDR3: CAMVDRGLAGANVLTF. The CDR3 DNA follows: TGTGCCATGGTGGACAGGGGGCTAGCTGGGGCCAACGTCCTGACTTTC.

In its sample, this clone was seen a few times. J is TRBJ2-4 and V is TRBV6-5, with D tentatively TRBD1 or TRBD2 (5 bases each). V lost 4 bases, J lost 7 bases, and 17 bases lay in between. In germline, CDR1 is MNHEY, CDR2 SVGAGI. The CDR3 totals 15 residues. CDR3 DNA sequence: TGTGCCAGCAGTTCGTCTTGGGGAAGGGACAACATTCAGTACTTC. Residues: CASSSSWGRDNIQYF.

This chain links TRBV28 with TRBJ2-5; no definite D call. The CDR3 loop spans 13 amino acids. Germline V lookup: CDR1 MDHEN, CDR2 SYDVKM. With 8 bases removed from V and 1 base from J, the gap between germline ends came to 11 bases. The CDR3 loop reads CASCPHSQETQYF. CDR3 bases: TGTGCCAGCTGCCCACACTCCCAAGAGACCCAGTACTTC.

The chain is built from TRBV7-2 and TRBJ1-1, with D unclear. The CDR3 extends over 14 amino acids. Germline lookup yields CDR1 SGHTA and CDR2 FQGNSA. V lost 3 bases to trimming and J lost 2 bases, with 10 bases between them. CDR3 in DNA: TGTGCCAGCAGCTTCATAGGTAGAAACACTGAAGCTTTCTTT. Its translation is CASSFIGRNTEAFF.

V is TRBV15 and J is TRBJ1-3; 9 positions match TRBD1. CDR3 size: 20 residues. Germline V gives CDR1 LNHNV, CDR2 YYDKDF (reference sequence). V lost 1 base, J lost 2 bases, and 15 bases stayed unmatched. Written as DNA, the CDR3 is TGTGCCACCAGCAGAGTCCGAACGGGACAGGGTTACATAACTGGAAACACCATATATTTT. It codes for CATSRVRTGQGYITGNTIYF.